These 23 T cell receptor beta chains came from one sample sequenced in a study of metastatic and nonmetastatic thyroid tumors (dated by TCRdb to the early 2020s). No patient had received any treatment before thyroid surgery. Libraries were made using PCR. The sequencing machine was an Illumina HiSeq 4000. TCRdb reran the public reads through fastp at Q25 and MiXCR, keeping productive beta chains. The sample contains around 13,000 clones, around 23% of them found a single time. Of the sample, 50% to 60% falls within the top ten clones. Sequencing used blood. These receptors were taken from a male donor with papillary thyroid cancer or a benign thyroid nodule (not recorded which). Some clones in this sample may be carry-over from other donors' samples.

The gene calls are TRBV6-2 or TRBV6-3 and TRBJ2-2; D is possibly TRBD1 or TRBD2 (5 bases each). The CDR3 loop spans 15 amino acids. The germline gives CDR1 MNHEY, CDR2 SVGEGT. V was shortened by 2 bases and J by 4 bases, with 11 bases between the two germline ends. CDR3 protein: CASSYGRESTGELFF. The CDR3 coding sequence is TGTGCCAGCAGTTACGGCAGGGAGAGCACCGGGGAGCTGTTTTTT.

At least ten counts were recorded for this clone. As DNA, the CDR3 is TGCAGTTGCACCAACATGCTAGGGTTCCCCACAGATACGCAGTATTTT. It encodes CSCTNMLGFPTDTQYF. The rearrangement links TRBV20-1 to TRBJ2-3; D remains unclear. This CDR3 region has 16 residues. Germline CDR1 is DFQATT and CDR2 is SNEGSKA (reference sequence). The ends were cut back, 8 bases at V and 2 bases at J, with 23 bases in the middle.

The CDR3 loop is CATSRDRTSGNEQFF. CDR3 nucleotides: TGTGCCACCAGCAGAGATCGGACTAGCGGCAATGAGCAGTTCTTC. The chain has TRBV15 and TRBJ2-1; 10 bases map to TRBD2. This CDR3 has 15 amino acids. The germline V gene encodes CDR1 LNHNV and CDR2 YYDKDF (reference sequence). V lost 0 bases, J lost 6 bases, and 2 bases stayed unmatched.

This clone has ten or more counts. The genes are TRBV30 and TRBJ1-4; no firm D call. The V gene lost 5 bases and the J gene lost 0 bases, with 4 bases spanning the gap. CDR3 length equals 12 residues. Germline V gives CDR1 GTSNPN, CDR2 SVGIG (reference sequence). The CDR3 is CAWSPTNEKLFF. DNA of the CDR3: TGTGCCTGGTCCCCAACTAATGAAAAACTGTTTTTT.

In its sample, this clone was seen a few times. The gene calls are TRBV15 and TRBJ2-6; 10 nucleotides align to TRBD1. Germline V gives CDR1 LNHNV, CDR2 YYDKDF (reference sequence). CDR3 length equals 16 residues. The ends lost 8 bases at V and 1 base at J; junction bases unmatched: 5. CDR3 loop: CATSPDRGSGANVLTF. In DNA, the CDR3 is TGTGCCACCTCGCCGGACAGGGGGTCTGGGGCCAACGTCCTGACTTTC.

This sequence joins TRBV27 and TRBJ2-7; TRBD1 aligns across 8 bases. The CDR3 is 15 residues long. Germline V gives CDR1 MNHEY, CDR2 SMNVEV (reference sequence). V lost 7 bases, J lost 12 bases, and 20 bases stayed unmatched. CDR3 nucleotides: TGTGCCAGCACCCAGGGAACAGGGGGGAATTACGTGGTGTACTTC. It codes for CASTQGTGGNYVVYF.

This clone came up a few times. The rearrangement uses TRBV12-3 or TRBV12-4 and TRBJ2-7; D possibly corresponds to TRBD2 (5 bases). The CDR3 consists of 13 residues. Trimming shortened V by 3 bases and J by 1 base, and 7 bases separated the two germline ends. In DNA, the CDR3 is TGTGCCAGCAGTTTCGGACTTTCCTACGAGCAGTACTTC. It translates to CASSFGLSYEQYF.

This clone has at least ten counts. This rearrangement joins TRBV5-1 to TRBJ2-5; no reliable D call. Trimming cost V 0 bases and J 2 bases, with 8 bases left between them. The germline V gene has CDR1 SGHRS and CDR2 YFSETQ. The CDR3 loop spans 14 amino acids. CDR3 amino acids: CASSLDPSQETQYF. The CDR3 region has the DNA TGCGCCAGCAGCTTGGATCCCTCACAAGAGACCCAGTACTTC.

V gene TRBV19 combines with J gene TRBJ2-2; D possibly uses TRBD1 or TRBD2 (5 bases each). Germline CDR1 LNHDA, CDR2 SQIVND (reference sequence). The CDR3 runs 13 residues. The V end lost 3 bases, the J end lost 6 bases, and 8 bases lay between the germline ends. CDR3 nucleotide sequence: TGTGCCAGTAGTATGGGGACGTCCGGGGAGCTGTTTTTT. Translation: CASSMGTSGELFF.

This clone is large in the sample. This chain links TRBV6-2 or TRBV6-3 with TRBJ1-6; the D gene is possibly TRBD1 (5 bases). The V end lost 7 bases, the J end lost 10 bases, and 8 bases lay between the germline ends. This CDR3 region has 11 residues. Germline CDR1 MNHEY, CDR2 SVGEGT. This chain's CDR3 is CASTEGSPLHF. The CDR3 DNA follows: TGTGCCAGCACCGAGGGGTCACCCCTCCACTTT.

This clone was detected many times. The chain joins TRBV3-1 to TRBJ1-2, with 12 bases that match TRBD1. After removal of 3 bases from V and 6 bases from J, the junction contained 5 bases not matched to a gene. Germline-derived CDR1 and CDR2 are LGHDT and YNNKEL (reference sequence). This CDR3 has 15 residues. Here the CDR3 DNA reads TGTGCCAGCAGCCACCGGGACAGGGGGCAGGATGGCTACACCTTC. This translates into CASSHRDRGQDGYTF.

This clone has ten or more counts. The chain joins TRBV5-1 to TRBJ1-1; D is uncertain. Germline V gene lookup returns CDR1 SGHRS and CDR2 YFSETQ. V was cut by 0 bases and J by 1 base, with 16 bases left in between. The CDR3 sequence is 17 residues long. The CDR3, as DNA: TGCGCCAGCAGCTTGGACCCTTTACGGGGATCGAACACTGAAGCTTTCTTT. Translation gives CASSLDPLRGSNTEAFF.

This chain uses TRBV6-2 or TRBV6-3 with TRBJ2-7, with a possible D match to TRBD2 (7 bases). Germline V gives CDR1 MNHEY, CDR2 SVGEGT. V shed 0 bases and J shed 9 bases, with 18 bases lying between them. The CDR3 totals 15 residues. For the CDR3, the DNA is TGTGCCAGCAGTTACTCCCGGGGGGCCCCAGGACTGCAGTACTTC. This gives the protein CASSYSRGAPGLQYF.

The chain employs TRBV7-2 and TRBJ2-7; D is unresolved. The CDR3 is 14 amino acids. The germline CDR1 and CDR2 sequences are SGHTA and FQGNSA. The V gene lost 6 bases and the J gene lost 3 bases, with 15 bases spanning the gap. The CDR3 protein is CASSSRCCGYEQYF. The CDR3 nucleotides are TGTGCCAGCAGTTCGAGGTGTTGCGGCTACGAGCAGTACTTC.

This clone is deemed medium-sized. The CDR3 protein is CASSLSQGAAYGYTF. The CDR3 nucleotides read TGTGCCAGCAGTTTATCTCAGGGGGCGGCCTATGGCTACACCTTC. The V and J genes are TRBV28 and TRBJ1-2; 8 nucleotides align to TRBD1. The CDR3 runs to 15 residues. Germline V gene lookup returns CDR1 MDHEN and CDR2 SYDVKM. The V and J ends lost 1 base and 4 bases, in that order; junction bases with no gene match: 5.

Only a few counts were recorded for this clone. V usage is TRBV6-2 or TRBV6-3 and J usage is TRBJ1-1; D gene unclear. The CDR3 runs to 13 residues. Germline V gives CDR1 MNHEY, CDR2 SVGEGT. The germline V and J ends were trimmed by 2 bases and 2 bases, with 6 bases remaining between them. The chain's CDR3 is CASSYGENTEAFF. The CDR3 bases are TGTGCCAGCAGTTACGGGGAAAACACTGAAGCTTTCTTT.

The chain carries TRBV11-1 and TRBJ2-7; the match to TRBD1 covers 7 bases. This CDR3 is 14 amino acids long. Germline loops: CDR1 SGHAT, CDR2 FQDESV (reference sequence). V was pared by 5 bases and J by 3 bases, with 7 bases of the junction left unmatched. CDR3 loop: CASSPTGQLYEQYF. The DNA for the CDR3 is TGTGCCAGCAGCCCGACAGGGCAACTCTACGAGCAGTACTTC.

The chain couples TRBV28 to TRBJ2-1; 13 nucleotides align to TRBD2. The CDR3 loop spans 14 amino acids. J was trimmed by 13 bases and V by 4 bases; bases with no gene match: 7. Germline CDR1 and CDR2: MDHEN and SYDVKM. CDR3 residues: CASSSGLAGTEQFF. The CDR3 DNA is TGTGCCAGCAGTTCGGGACTAGCGGGAACAGAACAGTTCTTC.

The rearrangement joins TRBV7-6 to TRBJ2-1; TRBD2 matches 13 bases. Trimming at V came to 1 base and at J to 4 bases, leaving 4 bases not matched to a gene. The CDR3 runs to 17 residues. Germline CDR1 and CDR2: SGHVS and FNYEAQ. The CDR3 loop reads CASSLGTSGRDYNEQFF. For the CDR3, the DNA is TGTGCCAGCAGCTTAGGCACTAGCGGGAGGGATTACAATGAGCAGTTCTTC. The variable domain in full, completed from reference TRBV7-6 and TRBJ2-1, reads GAGVSQSPRYKVTKRGQDVALRCDPISGHVSLYWYRQALGQGPEFLTYFNYEAQQDKSGLPNDRFSAERPEGSISTLTIQRTEQRDSAMYRCASSLGTSGRDYNEQFFGPGTRLTVL.

With respect to this clone: A much bigger clone sits one base away, suggesting this may be a read error. CDR3 coding DNA: TGTGCCAGCAGTTACCAGGGAACCTCTGGGGCCAACTTCCTGACTTTC. As protein: CASSYQGTSGANFLTF. The chain joins TRBV6-2 or TRBV6-3 to TRBJ2-6; possibly TRBD1 for D (5 bases). The length of the CDR3 is 16 residues. Germline loops: CDR1 MNHEY, CDR2 SVGEGT.

By sample share, this clone is medium-sized. The CDR3 is CSARGQTGELFF. In DNA form, the CDR3 reads TGCAGTGCTAGAGGTCAAACCGGGGAGCTGTTTTTT. The gene calls are TRBV20-1 and TRBJ2-2; no reliable D call. The CDR3 contains 12 residues. Trimming cost V 1 base and J 5 bases, with 5 bases left between them. The V gene's germline CDR1 is DFQATT and CDR2 SNEGSKA (reference sequence).

This clone is termed medium-sized. The V call is TRBV6-2 or TRBV6-3, the J call TRBJ2-7, with 10 bases aligning to TRBD2. Germline V gene lookup returns CDR1 MNHEY and CDR2 SVGEGT. The CDR3 length is 15 residues. V was clipped by 6 bases and J by 2 bases; unmatched bases: 7. CDR3 amino acids: CASRPPGLAPYEQYF. The CDR3 DNA reads TGTGCCAGCAGGCCTCCGGGACTAGCGCCCTACGAGCAGTACTTC.

The sample holds a few counts of this clone. The V gene is TRBV28, the J gene TRBJ2-3, with 7 bases matching TRBD2. The CDR3 is 16 residues long. J was trimmed by 2 bases and V by 3 bases; bases with no gene match: 8. Germline V gene sequence: CDR1 MDHEN, CDR2 SYDVKM. The CDR3 spells CASSFYGTTLTDTQYF. CDR3 bases: TGTGCCAGCAGTTTTTACGGGACTACCCTCACAGATACGCAGTATTTT.